This T cell receptor (beta chain) appears in the sequencing data of a study of shared clonotypes between healthy human individuals. For this clone: The target antigen is unknown.

The CDR3 runs 15 residues. Per the germline V gene, CDR1 is SGHRS and CDR2 is YFSETQ. V was shortened by 2 bases and J by 0 bases, with 6 bases between the two germline ends. Every immunoSEQ plate was one replicate of a subset's evenly spread DNA. Generated by immunoSEQ multiplex PCR, the TCRdb table keeps only in-frame clones and is missing some. The repertoire has nearly 750,000 clones, around 77% of them found once; the top ten carry 1.8%. Findings and caveats of the study: All-four-donor shared clonotypes had higher generation probabilities than non-shared clonotypes did. Rarefaction exposed incomplete sorted-subset sequencing despite large depth.

The TCR comes from a woman in her thirties in good health. The specimen was memory CD4+ T cells sorted from blood. Sample subset: CD45RA-negative fraction. This rearrangement joins TRBV5-1 to TRBJ2-6, with no clear D. CDR3 sequence reads: CASSFPDSGANVLTF. The CDR3 coding sequence is TGCGCCAGCAGCTTTCCAGACTCTGGGGCCAACGTCCTGACTTTC.